This T cell receptor (beta chain) originates from a study of T-cell memory formation after mild COVID-19. Overall study: There were largely donor-specific TCR clusters.

TCRdb reanalysed the 5' RACE reads using MiXCR and keeps one entry per CDR3 protein. The sample comprises 350,000 to 400,000 distinct CDR3 sequences, around 21% of which are singletons, and around 13% rests with the top ten. Study-wide results and caveats: Prior to infection, memory already included some responding clones, suggesting cross-reactive memory joined. Clones that got smaller from day 15 to 85 had even CD4/CD8, while clones growing later tipped toward CD4+.

Remarks on this clonotype: Its antigen is not identified.

This TCR derives from an adult woman who had mild COVID-19 (a few samples of this study predate the infection). Cell type and time point are not known. What was sequenced was PBMCs or a T cell subset sorted from them (not recorded which).

CDR3 coding DNA: TGTGCCTGGGTGACGGCCTACGAGCAGTACTTC. Amino acids: CAWVTAYEQYF. The chain has TRBV30 and TRBJ2-7; D ambiguous. V was pared by 5 bases and J by 2 bases, with 7 bases between. The CDR3 is made up of 11 amino acids. Germline V lookup: CDR1 GTSNPN, CDR2 SVGIG (reference sequence).